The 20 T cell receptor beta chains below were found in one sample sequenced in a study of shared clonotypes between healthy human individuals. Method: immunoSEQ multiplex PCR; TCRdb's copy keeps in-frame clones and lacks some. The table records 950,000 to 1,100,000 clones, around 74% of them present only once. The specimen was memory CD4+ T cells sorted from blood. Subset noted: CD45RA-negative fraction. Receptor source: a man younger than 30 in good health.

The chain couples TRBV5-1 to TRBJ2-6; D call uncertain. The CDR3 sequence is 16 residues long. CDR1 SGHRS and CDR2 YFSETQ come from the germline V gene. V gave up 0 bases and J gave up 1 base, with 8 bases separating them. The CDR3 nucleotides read TGCGCCAGCAGCTTGGTTTCAGGATCTGGGGCCAACGTCCTGACTTTC. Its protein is CASSLVSGSGANVLTF.

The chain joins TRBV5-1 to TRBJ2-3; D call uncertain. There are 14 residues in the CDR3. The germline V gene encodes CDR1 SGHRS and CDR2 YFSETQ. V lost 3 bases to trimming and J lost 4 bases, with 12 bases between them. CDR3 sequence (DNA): TGCGCCAGCAGCTCGAACAGACAAGCAGATACGCAGTATTTT. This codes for CASSSNRQADTQYF.

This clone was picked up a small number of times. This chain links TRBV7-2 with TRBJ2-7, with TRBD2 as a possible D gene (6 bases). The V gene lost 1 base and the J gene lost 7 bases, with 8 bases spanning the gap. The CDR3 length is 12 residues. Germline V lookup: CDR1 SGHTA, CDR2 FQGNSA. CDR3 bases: TGTGCCAGCAGCTTAGACGCGGGAGAGCAGTACTTC. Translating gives CASSLDAGEQYF.

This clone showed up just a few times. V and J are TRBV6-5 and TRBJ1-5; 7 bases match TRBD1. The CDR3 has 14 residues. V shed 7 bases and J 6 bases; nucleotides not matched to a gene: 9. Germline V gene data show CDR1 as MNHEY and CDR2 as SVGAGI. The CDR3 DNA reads TGTGCCAGCATTAGGGGACAGCGAGCTCAGCCCCAGCATTTT. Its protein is CASIRGQRAQPQHF.

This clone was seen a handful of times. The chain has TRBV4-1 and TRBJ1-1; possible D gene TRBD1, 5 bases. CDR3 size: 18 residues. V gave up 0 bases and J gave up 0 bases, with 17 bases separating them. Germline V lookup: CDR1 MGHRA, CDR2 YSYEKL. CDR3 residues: CASSQERTGGLMNTEAFF. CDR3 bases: TGCGCCAGCAGCCAAGAAAGAACAGGTGGACTAATGAACACTGAAGCTTTCTTT.

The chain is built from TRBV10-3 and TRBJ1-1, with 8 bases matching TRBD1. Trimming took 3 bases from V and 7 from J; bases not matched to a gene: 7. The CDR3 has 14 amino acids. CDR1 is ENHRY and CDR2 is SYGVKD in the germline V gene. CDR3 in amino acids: CAISDFRDRSEAFF. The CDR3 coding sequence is TGTGCCATCAGTGATTTCCGGGACAGGAGTGAAGCTTTCTTT.

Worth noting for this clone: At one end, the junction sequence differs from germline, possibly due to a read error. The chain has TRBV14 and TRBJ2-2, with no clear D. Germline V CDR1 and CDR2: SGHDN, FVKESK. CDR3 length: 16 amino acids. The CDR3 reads CASSQTTPTNTGELFF. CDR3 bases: TGTGCTAGCAGCCAAACTACCCCGACGAACACCGGGGAGCTGTTTTTT.

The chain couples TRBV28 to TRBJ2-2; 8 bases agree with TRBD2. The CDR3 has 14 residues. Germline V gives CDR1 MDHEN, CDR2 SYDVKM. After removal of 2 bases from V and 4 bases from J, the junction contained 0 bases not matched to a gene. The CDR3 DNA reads TGTGCCAGCAGTTTAGCGGGGGGCACCGGGGAGCTGTTTTTT. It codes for CASSLAGGTGELFF.

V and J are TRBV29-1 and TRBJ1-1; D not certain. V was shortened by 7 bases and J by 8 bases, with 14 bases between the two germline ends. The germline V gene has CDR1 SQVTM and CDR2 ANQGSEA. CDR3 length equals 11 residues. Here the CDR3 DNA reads TGCAGCGCCGAGACCCCAGAGGAAGCTTTCTTT. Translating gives CSAETPEEAFF.

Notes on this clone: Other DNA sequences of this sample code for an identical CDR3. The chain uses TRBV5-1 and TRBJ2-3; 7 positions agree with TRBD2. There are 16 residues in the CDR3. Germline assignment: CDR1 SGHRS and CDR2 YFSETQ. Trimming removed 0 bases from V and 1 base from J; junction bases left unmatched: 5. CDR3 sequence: CASSLASGAGTDTQYF. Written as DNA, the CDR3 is TGCGCCAGCAGCTTGGCCAGCGGGGCTGGCACAGATACGCAGTATTTT.

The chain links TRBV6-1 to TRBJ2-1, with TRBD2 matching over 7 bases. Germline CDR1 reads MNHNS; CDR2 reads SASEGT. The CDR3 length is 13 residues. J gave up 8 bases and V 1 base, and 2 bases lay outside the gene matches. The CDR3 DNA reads TGTGCCAGCAGTGAAGTCCGGGGGGATGAGCAGTTCTTC. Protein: CASSEVRGDEQFF.

This CDR3 reads CASRKGGPALGEQYF. The CDR3 DNA reads TGCGCCAGCAGAAAGGGGGGCCCCGCCTTGGGGGAGCAGTACTTC. This rearrangement joins TRBV4-1 to TRBJ2-7; D tentatively reads TRBD1 or TRBD2 (6 bases each). Between the trimmed V and J ends, which lost 6 bases and 7 bases, there was a span of 22 bases. Per germline, CDR1 MGHRA and CDR2 YSYEKL. This CDR3 has 15 amino acids.

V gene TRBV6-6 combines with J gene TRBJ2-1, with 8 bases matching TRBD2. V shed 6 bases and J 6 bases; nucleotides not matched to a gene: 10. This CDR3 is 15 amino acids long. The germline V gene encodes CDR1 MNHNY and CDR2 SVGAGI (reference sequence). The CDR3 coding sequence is TGTGCCAGCAGCCGACGGGTAGCGGGAAGCAATGAGCAGTTCTTC. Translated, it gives CASSRRVAGSNEQFF.

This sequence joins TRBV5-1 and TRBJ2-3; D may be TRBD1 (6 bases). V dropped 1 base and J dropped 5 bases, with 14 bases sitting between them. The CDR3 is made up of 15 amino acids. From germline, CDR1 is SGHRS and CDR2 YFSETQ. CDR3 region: CASSLTGRAIDTQYF. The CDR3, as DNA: TGCGCCAGCAGCTTGACAGGGCGGGCTATAGATACGCAGTATTTT.

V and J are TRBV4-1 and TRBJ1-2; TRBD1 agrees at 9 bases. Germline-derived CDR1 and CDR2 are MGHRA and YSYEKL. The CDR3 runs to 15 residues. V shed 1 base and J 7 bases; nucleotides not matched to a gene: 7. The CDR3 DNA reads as TGCGCCAGCAGCCAAGCTGACAGGGGGAACGCTGGCTACACCTTC. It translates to CASSQADRGNAGYTF.

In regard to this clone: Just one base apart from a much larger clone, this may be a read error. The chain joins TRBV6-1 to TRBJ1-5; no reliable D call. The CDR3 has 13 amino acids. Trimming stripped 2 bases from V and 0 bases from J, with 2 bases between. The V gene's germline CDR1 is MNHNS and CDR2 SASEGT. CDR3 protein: CASSESSNQPQHF. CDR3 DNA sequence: TGTGCCAGCAGTGAAAGTAGCAATCAGCCCCAGCATTTT.

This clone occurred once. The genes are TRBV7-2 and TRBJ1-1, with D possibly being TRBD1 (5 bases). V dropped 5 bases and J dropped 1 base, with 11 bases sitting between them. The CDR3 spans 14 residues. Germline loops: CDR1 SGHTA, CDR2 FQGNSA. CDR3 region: CASSVRGKNTEAFF. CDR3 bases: TGTGCCAGCAGCGTTAGGGGTAAGAACACTGAAGCTTTCTTT.

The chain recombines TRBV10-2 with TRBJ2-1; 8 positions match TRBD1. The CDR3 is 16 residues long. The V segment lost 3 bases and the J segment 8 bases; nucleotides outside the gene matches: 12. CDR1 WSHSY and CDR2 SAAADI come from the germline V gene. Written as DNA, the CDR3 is TGCGCCAGCAGTGACCTTCGGACAGGGTTTTTACATGAGCAGTTCTTC. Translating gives CASSDLRTGFLHEQFF.

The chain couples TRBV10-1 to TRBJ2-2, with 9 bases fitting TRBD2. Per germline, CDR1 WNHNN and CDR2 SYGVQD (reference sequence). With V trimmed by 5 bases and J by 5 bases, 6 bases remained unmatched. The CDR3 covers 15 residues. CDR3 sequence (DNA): TGCGCCAGCAGTCGGACTAGCGATGGGACCGGGGAGCTGTTTTTT. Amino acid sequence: CASSRTSDGTGELFF.

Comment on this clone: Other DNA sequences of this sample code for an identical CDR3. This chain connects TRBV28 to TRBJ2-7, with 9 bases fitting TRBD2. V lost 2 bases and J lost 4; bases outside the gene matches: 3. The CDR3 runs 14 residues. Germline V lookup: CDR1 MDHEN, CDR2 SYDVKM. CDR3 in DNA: TGTGCCAGCAGTTTAAGCGGGGGGCGGTACGAGCAGTACTTC. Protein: CASSLSGGRYEQYF.